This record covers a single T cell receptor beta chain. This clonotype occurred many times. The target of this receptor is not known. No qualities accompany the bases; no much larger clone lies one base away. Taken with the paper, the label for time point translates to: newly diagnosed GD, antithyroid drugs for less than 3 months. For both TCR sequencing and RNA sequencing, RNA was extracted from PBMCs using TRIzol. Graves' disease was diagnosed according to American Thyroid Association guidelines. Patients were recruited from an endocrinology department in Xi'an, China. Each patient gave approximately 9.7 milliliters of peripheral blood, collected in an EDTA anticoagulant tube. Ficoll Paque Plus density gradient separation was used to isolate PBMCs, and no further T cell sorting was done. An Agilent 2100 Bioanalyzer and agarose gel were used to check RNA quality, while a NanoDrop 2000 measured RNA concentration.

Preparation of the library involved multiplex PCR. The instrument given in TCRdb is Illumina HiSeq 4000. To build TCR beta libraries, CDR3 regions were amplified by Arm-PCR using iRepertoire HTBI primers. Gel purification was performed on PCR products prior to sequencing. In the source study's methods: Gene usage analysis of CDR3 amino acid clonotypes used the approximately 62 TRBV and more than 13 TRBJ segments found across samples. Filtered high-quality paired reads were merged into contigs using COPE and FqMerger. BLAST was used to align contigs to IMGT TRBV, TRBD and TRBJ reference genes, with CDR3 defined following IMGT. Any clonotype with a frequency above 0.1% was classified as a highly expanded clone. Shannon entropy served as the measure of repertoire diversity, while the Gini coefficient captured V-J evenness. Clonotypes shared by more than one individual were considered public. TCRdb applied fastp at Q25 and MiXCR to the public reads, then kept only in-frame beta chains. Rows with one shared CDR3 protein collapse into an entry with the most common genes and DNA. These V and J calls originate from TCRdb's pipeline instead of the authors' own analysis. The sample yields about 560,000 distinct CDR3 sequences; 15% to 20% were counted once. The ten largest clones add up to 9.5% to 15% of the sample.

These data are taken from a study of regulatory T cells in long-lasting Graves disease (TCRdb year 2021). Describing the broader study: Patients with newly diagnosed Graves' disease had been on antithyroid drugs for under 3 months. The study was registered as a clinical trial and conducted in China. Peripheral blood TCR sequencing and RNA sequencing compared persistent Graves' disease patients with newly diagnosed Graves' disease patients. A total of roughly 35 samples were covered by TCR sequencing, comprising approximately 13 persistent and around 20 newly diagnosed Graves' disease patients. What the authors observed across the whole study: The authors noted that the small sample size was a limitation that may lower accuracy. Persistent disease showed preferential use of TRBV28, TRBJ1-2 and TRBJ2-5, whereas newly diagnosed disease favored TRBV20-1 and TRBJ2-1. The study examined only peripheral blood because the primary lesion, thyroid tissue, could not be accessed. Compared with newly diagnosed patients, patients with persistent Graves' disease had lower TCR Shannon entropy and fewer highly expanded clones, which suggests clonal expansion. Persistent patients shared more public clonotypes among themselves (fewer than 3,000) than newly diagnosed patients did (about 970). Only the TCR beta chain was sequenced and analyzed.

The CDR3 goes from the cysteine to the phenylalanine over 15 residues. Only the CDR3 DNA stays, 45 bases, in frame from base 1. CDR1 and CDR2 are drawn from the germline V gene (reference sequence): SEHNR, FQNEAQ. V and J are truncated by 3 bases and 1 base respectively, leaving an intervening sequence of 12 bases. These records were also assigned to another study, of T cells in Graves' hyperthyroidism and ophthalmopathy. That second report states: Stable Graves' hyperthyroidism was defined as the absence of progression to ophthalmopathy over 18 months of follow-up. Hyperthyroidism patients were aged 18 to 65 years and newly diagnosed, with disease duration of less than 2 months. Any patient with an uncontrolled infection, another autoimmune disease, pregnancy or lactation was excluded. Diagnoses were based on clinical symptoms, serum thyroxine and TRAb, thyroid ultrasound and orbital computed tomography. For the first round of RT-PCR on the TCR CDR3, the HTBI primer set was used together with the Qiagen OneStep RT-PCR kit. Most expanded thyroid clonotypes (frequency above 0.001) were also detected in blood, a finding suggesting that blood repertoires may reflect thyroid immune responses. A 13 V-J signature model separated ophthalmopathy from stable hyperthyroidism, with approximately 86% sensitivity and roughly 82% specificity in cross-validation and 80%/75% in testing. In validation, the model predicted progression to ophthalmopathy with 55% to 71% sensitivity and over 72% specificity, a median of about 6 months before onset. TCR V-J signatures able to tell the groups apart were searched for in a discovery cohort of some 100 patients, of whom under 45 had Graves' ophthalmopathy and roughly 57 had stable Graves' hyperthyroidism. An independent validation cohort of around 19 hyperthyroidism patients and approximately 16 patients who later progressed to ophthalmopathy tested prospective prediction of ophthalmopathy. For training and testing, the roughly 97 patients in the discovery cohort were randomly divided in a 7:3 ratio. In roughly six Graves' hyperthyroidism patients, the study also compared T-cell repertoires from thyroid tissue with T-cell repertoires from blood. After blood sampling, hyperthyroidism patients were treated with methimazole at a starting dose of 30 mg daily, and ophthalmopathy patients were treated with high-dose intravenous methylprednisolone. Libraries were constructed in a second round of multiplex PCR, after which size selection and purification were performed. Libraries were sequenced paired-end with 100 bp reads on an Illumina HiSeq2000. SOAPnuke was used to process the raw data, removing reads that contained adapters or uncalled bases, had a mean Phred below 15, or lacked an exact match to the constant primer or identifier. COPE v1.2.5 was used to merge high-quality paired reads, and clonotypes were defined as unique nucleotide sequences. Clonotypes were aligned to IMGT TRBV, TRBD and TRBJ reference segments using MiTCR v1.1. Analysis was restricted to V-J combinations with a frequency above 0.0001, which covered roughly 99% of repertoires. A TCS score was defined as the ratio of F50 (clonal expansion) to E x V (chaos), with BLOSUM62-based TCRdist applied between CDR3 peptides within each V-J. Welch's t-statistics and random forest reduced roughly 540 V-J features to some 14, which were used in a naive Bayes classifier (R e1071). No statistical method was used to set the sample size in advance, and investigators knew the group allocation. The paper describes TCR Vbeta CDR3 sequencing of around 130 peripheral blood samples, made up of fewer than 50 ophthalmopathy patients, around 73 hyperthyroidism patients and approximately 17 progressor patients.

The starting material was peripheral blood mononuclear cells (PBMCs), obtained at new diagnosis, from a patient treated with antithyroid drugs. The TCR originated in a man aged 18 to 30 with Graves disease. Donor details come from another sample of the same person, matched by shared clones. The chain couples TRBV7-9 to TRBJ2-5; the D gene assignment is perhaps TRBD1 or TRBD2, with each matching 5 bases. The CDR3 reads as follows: CASSFVGTTQETQYF. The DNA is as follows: TGTGCCAGCAGCTTTGTCGGGACGACCCAAGAGACCCAGTACTTC.